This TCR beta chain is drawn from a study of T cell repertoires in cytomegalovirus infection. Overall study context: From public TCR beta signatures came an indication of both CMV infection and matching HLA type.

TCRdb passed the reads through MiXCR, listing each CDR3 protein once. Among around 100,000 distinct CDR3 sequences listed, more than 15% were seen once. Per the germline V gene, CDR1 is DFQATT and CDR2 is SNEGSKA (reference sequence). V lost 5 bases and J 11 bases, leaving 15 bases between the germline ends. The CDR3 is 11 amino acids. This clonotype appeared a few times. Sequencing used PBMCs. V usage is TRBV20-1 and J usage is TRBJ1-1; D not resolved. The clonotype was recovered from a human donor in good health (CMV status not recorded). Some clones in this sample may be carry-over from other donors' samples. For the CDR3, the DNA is TGCAGTGCTCCGGTTGTGGGTATGGCTTTCTTT. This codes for CSAPVVGMAFF.